This passage covers 31 T cell receptor beta chains from one sample sequenced in a study of somatic mutations in cytotoxic T cells in rheumatoid arthritis. Generated by immunoSEQ multiplex PCR, the TCRdb table keeps only in-frame clones and is missing some. This table holds approximately 15,000 clones, 60% to 85% found once. The sequencing input was CD8+ T cells sorted from blood. These receptors were taken from an adult with rheumatoid arthritis.

This chain joins TRBV28 and TRBJ2-2; possible D gene TRBD1, 5 bases. Per germline, CDR1 MDHEN and CDR2 SYDVKM. V shed 3 bases and J shed 6 bases, with 8 bases lying between them. There are 13 residues in the CDR3. CDR3 sequence (DNA): TGTGCCAGCAGTTTCAGGGCCGCCGGGGAGCTGTTTTTT. Amino acid sequence: CASSFRAAGELFF. The complete variable domain, with remaining parts taken from reference TRBV28 and TRBJ2-2, reads DVKVTQSSRYLVKRTGEKVFLECVQDMDHENMFWYRQDPGLGLRLIYFSYDVKMKEKGDIPEGYSVSREKKERFSLILESASTNQTSMYLCASSFRAAGELFFGEGSRLTVL.

CDR3 residues: CASSESKSDQETQYF. The CDR3 DNA reads TGCGCCAGCAGTGAGTCGAAGTCAGACCAAGAGACCCAGTACTTC. The chain has TRBV10-2 and TRBJ2-5; D is unclear. V was pared by 0 bases and J by 0 bases, with 8 bases between. Looked up from germline, CDR1 is WSHSY and CDR2 is SAAADI. The CDR3 is made up of 15 amino acids.

The chain is built from TRBV28 and TRBJ2-7, with no clear D. The germline V gene encodes CDR1 MDHEN and CDR2 SYDVKM. CDR3 length: 13 residues. V was shortened by 8 bases and J by 3 bases, with 14 bases between the two germline ends. The CDR3 coding sequence is TGTGCCAGCGCCGGGTCCCCGCTCTACGAGCAGTACGTC. Encoded protein: CASAGSPLYEQYV.

This clone appeared a few times. This chain connects TRBV9 to TRBJ2-1; no clear D. The CDR3 extends over 13 amino acids. V was shortened by 1 base and J by 7 bases, with 9 bases between the two germline ends. Germline loops: CDR1 SGDLS, CDR2 YYNGEE. CDR3 region: CASSVRLWNEQFF. The DNA for the CDR3 is TGTGCCAGCAGCGTACGGCTGTGGAATGAGCAGTTCTTC.

The chain combines TRBV19 with TRBJ2-3, with D unclear. The CDR3 sequence is 17 residues long. Germline assignment: CDR1 LNHDA and CDR2 SQIVND (reference sequence). V was clipped by 0 bases and J by 2 bases, with 15 bases between them. The CDR3 DNA follows: TGTGCCAGTAGTATAGATCCACAAGTAACAACCACAGATACGCAGTATTTT. Its protein product is CASSIDPQVTTTDTQYF.

CDR3 DNA: TGTGCCAGCAGTTTATCAACGGGGTTGGGGTACACCTTC. Translating gives CASSLSTGLGYTF. This sequence joins TRBV27 and TRBJ1-2; D ambiguous. The CDR3 totals 13 residues. Germline CDR1 and CDR2: MNHEY and SMNVEV (reference sequence). The V end was cut by 0 bases, the J end by 11 bases, with 13 bases between.

The chain combines TRBV7-8 with TRBJ2-1, with a possible D match to TRBD2 (7 bases). Deletions cut 1 base from V and 6 bases from J, with 13 bases between. The germline V gene has CDR1 SGHVS and CDR2 FQNEAQ. This CDR3 has 15 residues. The CDR3 region is CASSLVAGAINEQFF. CDR3 bases: TGTGCCAGCAGCTTAGTCGCGGGGGCGATCAATGAGCAGTTCTTC.

This rearrangement joins TRBV10-2 to TRBJ1-1; possible D gene TRBD1, 6 bases. Germline loops: CDR1 WSHSY, CDR2 SAAADI. The ends were cut back, 5 bases at V and 3 bases at J, with 13 bases in the middle. The CDR3 runs 14 residues. CDR3 nucleotide sequence: TGCGCCAGCAGTCCCCTAGGGGGGTACACTGAAGCTTTCTTT. Amino acid sequence: CASSPLGGYTEAFF.

The chain is built from TRBV6-5 and TRBJ2-7; the D gene is possibly TRBD2 (7 bases). Germline V gene sequence: CDR1 MNHEY, CDR2 SVGAGI. V was clipped by 4 bases and J by 6 bases, with 22 bases between them. The CDR3 totals 16 residues. The DNA for the CDR3 is TGTGCCAGCAGTTCGGCACTAGTGGGGGGGCCGGGCGAGCAGTACTTC. Its translation: CASSSALVGGPGEQYF.

The V call is TRBV19, the J call TRBJ1-5, with TRBD1 matching 9 bases. The junction had 11 bases not matched to a gene; V was cut back by 5 bases and J by 0 bases. From germline, CDR1 is LNHDA and CDR2 SQIVND (reference sequence). The CDR3 spans 18 residues. CDR3 in DNA: TGTGCCAGTAGTGTCGCGCCGGGGACAGGGTTTAGCAATCAGCCCCAGCATTTT. Translation: CASSVAPGTGFSNQPQHF.

The rearrangement uses TRBV9 and TRBJ2-3, with TRBD1 as a possible D gene (6 bases). Germline-derived CDR1 and CDR2 are SGDLS and YYNGEE. V was cut by 1 base and J by 6 bases, with 15 bases left in between. The CDR3 length is 15 residues. This CDR3 is CASSVSGGLGDTQYF. The CDR3 nucleotides read TGTGCCAGCAGCGTATCTGGGGGCCTTGGGGATACGCAGTATTTT.

The rearrangement links TRBV27 to TRBJ1-3, with TRBD1 identical over 9 bases. V lost 5 bases and J lost 0; bases outside the gene matches: 5. The germline V gene has CDR1 MNHEY and CDR2 SMNVEV (reference sequence). The CDR3 is 16 residues long. The CDR3: CASSHRGPSSGNTIYF. The CDR3 nucleotides are TGTGCCAGCAGTCACAGGGGGCCGAGCTCTGGAAACACCATATATTTT.

The V call is TRBV4-1, the J call TRBJ1-6; 9 positions match TRBD1. With V trimmed by 10 bases and J by 4 bases, 2 bases remained unmatched. The CDR3 has 13 residues. The V gene's germline CDR1 is MGHRA and CDR2 YSYEKL. CDR3 nucleotides: TGCGCCACCGGACAGGGGTATAATTCACCCCTCCACTTT. Protein: CATGQGYNSPLHF.

V and J are TRBV6-1 and TRBJ2-7; 7 bases agree with TRBD1. Germline CDR1 reads MNHNS; CDR2 reads SASEGT. J gave up 0 bases and V 7 bases, and 6 bases lay outside the gene matches. This CDR3 region has 14 residues. Here the CDR3 DNA reads TGTGCCAGCATACCCTGGACAGGCTCCTACGAGCAGTACTTC. Translation: CASIPWTGSYEQYF.

This chain links TRBV7-2 with TRBJ1-1, with unresolved D. The CDR3 sequence is 14 residues long. Germline V gene lookup returns CDR1 SGHTA and CDR2 FQGNSA. V was clipped by 3 bases and J by 0 bases, with 8 bases between them. The CDR3 is CASSFGPLNTEAFF. In DNA, the CDR3 is TGTGCCAGCAGCTTCGGTCCTCTGAACACTGAAGCTTTCTTT.

This clone was detected a few times. This rearrangement joins TRBV7-6 to TRBJ2-3; D may be TRBD1 (5 bases). V lost 5 bases to trimming and J lost 0 bases, with 12 bases between them. CDR3 length: 15 residues. In germline, CDR1 is SGHVS, CDR2 FNYEAQ. The CDR3 loop is CASSLQASSTDTQYF. In nucleotides, the CDR3 is TGTGCCAGCAGCCTACAGGCTTCTAGCACAGATACGCAGTATTTT.

The rearrangement uses TRBV9 and TRBJ2-1, with D possibly TRBD1 on 5 matching bases. This CDR3 has 12 residues. The V gene's germline CDR1 is SGDLS and CDR2 YYNGEE. With 2 bases removed from V and 11 bases from J, the gap between germline ends came to 11 bases. CDR3 sequence (DNA): TGTGCCAGCAGCGTTCAGGGTGCAAAGCAGTTCTTC. Protein sequence: CASSVQGAKQFF.

This clone was counted a single time. The chain uses TRBV5-1 and TRBJ2-5, with D perhaps matching TRBD1 (6 bases). The CDR3 loop spans 14 amino acids. Germline-derived CDR1 and CDR2 are SGHRS and YFSETQ. V lost 2 bases, J lost 4 bases, and 12 bases lay in between. CDR3 in DNA: TGCGCCAGCAGCTTCAGGGGCGGACTAGAGACCCAGTACTTC. Translated: CASSFRGGLETQYF.

V and J are TRBV5-6 and TRBJ2-5, with a possible D match to TRBD2 (5 bases). V lost 0 bases to trimming and J lost 0 bases, with 18 bases between them. Germline lookup yields CDR1 SGHDT and CDR2 YYEEEE. The CDR3 runs to 18 residues. The CDR3 DNA reads TGTGCCAGCAGCTTGGGATCCGATCCCGGAGGTTACCAAGAGACCCAGTACTTC. Translated: CASSLGSDPGGYQETQYF. Full variable domain (remainder filled in from reference TRBV5-6 and TRBJ2-5): DAGVTQSPTHLIKTRGQQVTLRCSPKSGHDTVSWYQQALGQGPQFIFQYYEEEERQRGNFPDRFSGHQFPNYSSELNVNALLLGDSALYLCASSLGSDPGGYQETQYFGPGTRLLVL.

The V call is TRBV19, the J call TRBJ1-1; D may be TRBD1 (6 bases). From germline, CDR1 is LNHDA and CDR2 SQIVND (reference sequence). V was trimmed by 4 bases and J by 12 bases, leaving 24 bases between them. CDR3 length: 15 residues. CDR3 nucleotide sequence: TGTGCCAGTAGTACCCGACAGGTGAGGCATGAACTGACTTTCTTT. Residues: CASSTRQVRHELTFF.

This clone is large within its sample. The chain joins TRBV5-5 to TRBJ1-3; 7 bases line up with TRBD1. Losses at the gene ends were 2 bases for V and 2 bases for J; bases not matched to a gene: 4. The CDR3 totals 15 residues. Germline CDR1 reads SGHKS; CDR2 reads YYEKEE (reference sequence). DNA for the CDR3: TGTGCCAGCAGCTTTAGGGGGCAAGCTGGAAACACCATATATTTT. It codes for CASSFRGQAGNTIYF.

The genes are TRBV7-8 and TRBJ1-6, with D possibly TRBD1 on 6 matching bases. Germline loops: CDR1 SGHVS, CDR2 FQNEAQ. V was clipped by 5 bases and J by 0 bases, with 14 bases between them. The CDR3 spans 17 residues. DNA for the CDR3: TGTGCCAGCAGCGCCACAGGGTTAATCTCCTATAATTCACCCCTCCACTTT. This gives the protein CASSATGLISYNSPLHF.

This rearrangement joins TRBV2 to TRBJ2-3, with TRBD1 as a possible D gene (5 bases). Germline V gene sequence: CDR1 SNHLY, CDR2 FYNNEI. The CDR3 loop spans 15 amino acids. The ends were cut back, 4 bases at V and 0 bases at J, with 11 bases in the middle. CDR3 coding DNA: TGTGCCAGCAGTGGGCTTGGGGCTAGCACAGATACGCAGTATTTT. Translated: CASSGLGASTDTQYF. Supplemented by reference TRBV2 and TRBJ2-3, the full variable domain reads EPEVTQTPSHQVTQMGQEVILRCVPISNHLYFYWYRQILGQKVEFLVSFYNNEISEKSEIFDDQFSVERPDGSNFTLKIRSTKLEDSAMYFCASSGLGASTDTQYFGPGTRLTVL.

CDR3 bases: TGTGCCAGCAGCTTGATCGGGGGTGGAGATGAAGCTTTCTTT. It specifies CASSLIGGGDEAFF. The chain has TRBV5-5 and TRBJ1-1, with a tentative D call TRBD1 (5 bases). Germline CDR1 is SGHKS and CDR2 is YYEKEE (reference sequence). V was cut by 1 base and J by 7 bases, with 14 bases left in between. The CDR3 loop spans 14 amino acids.

This clone was detected only a few times. This same CDR3 is encoded by further DNA sequences in the sample. V gene TRBV28 combines with J gene TRBJ1-4, with 9 bases lining up with TRBD1. This CDR3 contains 15 residues. From germline, CDR1 is MDHEN and CDR2 SYDVKM. V gave up 5 bases and J gave up 5 bases; unmatched junction bases: 6. The CDR3 coding sequence is TGTGCCAGCAGTCCCGGGACAGGGCCAAATGAAAAACTGTTTTTT. Translation: CASSPGTGPNEKLFF.

The gene calls are TRBV6-6 and TRBJ2-3; D ambiguous. The CDR3 sequence is 14 residues long. Germline-derived CDR1 and CDR2 are MNHNY and SVGAGI (reference sequence). V dropped 2 bases and J dropped 2 bases, with 8 bases sitting between them. CDR3 residues: CASSYDGYTDTQYF. The CDR3 DNA reads TGTGCCAGCAGTTACGACGGATACACAGATACGCAGTATTTT.

The chain has TRBV6-1 and TRBJ2-7, with D hard to call. The CDR3 contains 14 residues. The V gene lost 3 bases and the J gene lost 3 bases, with 12 bases spanning the gap. In germline, CDR1 is MNHNS, CDR2 SASEGT. The CDR3 bases are TGTGCCAGCAGTGATTATGACCCGAGCTACGAGCAGTACGTC. Encoded protein: CASSDYDPSYEQYV.

In its sample, this clone was seen a few times. The chain's CDR3 is CASSAGTAGNTIYF. The CDR3 DNA is TGTGCCAGCAGTGCTGGGACAGCCGGAAACACCATATATTTT. This chain uses TRBV6-1 with TRBJ1-3; the match to TRBD1 covers 7 bases. Germline CDR1 MNHNS, CDR2 SASEGT. Trimming removed 4 bases from V and 4 bases from J; junction bases left unmatched: 4. This CDR3 is built from 14 residues.

V usage is TRBV28 and J usage is TRBJ1-6; possible D gene TRBD1, 5 bases. CDR1 and CDR2 (germline): MDHEN, SYDVKM. Trimming shortened V by 4 bases and J by 9 bases, and 13 bases separated the two germline ends. This CDR3 is built from 14 residues. The CDR3 loop reads CASSSPGGSSPLHF. For the CDR3, the DNA is TGTGCCAGCAGTTCCCCCGGGGGTAGTTCACCCCTCCACTTT. The full variable domain, its missing parts supplied by reference TRBV28 and TRBJ1-6, is DVKVTQSSRYLVKRTGEKVFLECVQDMDHENMFWYRQDPGLGLRLIYFSYDVKMKEKGDIPEGYSVSREKKERFSLILESASTNQTSMYLCASSSPGGSSPLHFGNGTRLTVT.

This chain joins TRBV9 and TRBJ1-1; D gene ambiguous. The CDR3 runs to 11 residues. The germline gives CDR1 SGDLS, CDR2 YYNGEE. V lost 3 bases and J lost 7, with 7 bases in between. CDR3 region: CASSAGVEAFF. CDR3 nucleotide sequence: TGTGCCAGCAGCGCAGGAGTTGAAGCTTTCTTT.

The sample holds one count of this clone. The rearrangement joins TRBV18 to TRBJ1-2, with D possibly TRBD1 on 5 matching bases. This CDR3 is 13 amino acids long. Per the germline V gene, CDR1 is KGHSH and CDR2 is LQKENI. Trimming left V 5 bases short and J 6 bases short, with 13 bases between. The CDR3 is CASSSDSHDGYTF. The DNA for the CDR3 is TGTGCCAGCTCATCCGACAGCCACGATGGCTACACCTTC.